One sample yielded the 23 T cell receptor beta chains listed below, sequenced in a study of lymphopenia after photon versus proton radiotherapy (dated by TCRdb to 2018 to 2020). Library generation was performed with the immunoSEQ multiplex PCR assay. In its TCRdb copy, this immuneACCESS table keeps in-frame sequences only and misses some clones. Where compared with another copy, unresolved V genes explain less than half of these, and the others have no known cause. The sample contains around 55,000 clones, 65% to 85% of them found a single time. Around 2.1% of the sample comes from the top ten. Sequences were derived from peripheral blood, sampled from a patient treated with proton-based radiotherapy. The receptors were sampled from a man in his sixties with pancreatic cancer.

The genes are TRBV14 and TRBJ2-7, with 8 bases lining up with TRBD1. V was clipped by 4 bases and J by 3 bases; unmatched bases: 5. This CDR3 has 14 residues. Per germline, CDR1 SGHDN and CDR2 FVKESK. The CDR3 protein is CASSPGTGHYEQYF. The CDR3 nucleotides read TGTGCCAGCAGCCCCGGGACAGGACACTACGAGCAGTACTTC.

This chain uses TRBV7-9 with TRBJ2-1, with D possibly TRBD1 on 5 matching bases. Germline values: CDR1 SEHNR, CDR2 FQNEAQ (reference sequence). The CDR3 has 14 amino acids. The V end lost 1 base, the J end lost 8 bases, and 12 bases lay between the germline ends. CDR3 amino acids: CASSLEGRADEQFF. The CDR3 coding sequence is TGTGCCAGCAGCTTAGAGGGCAGGGCCGATGAGCAGTTCTTC. Based on the CDR3 plus reference TRBV7-9 and TRBJ2-1, the full variable domain is DTGVSQNPRHKITKRGQNVTFRCDPISEHNRLYWYRQTLGQGPEFLTYFQNEAQLEKSRLLSDRFSAERPKGSFSTLEIQRTEQGDSAMYLCASSLEGRADEQFFGPGTRLTVL.

This chain links TRBV18 with TRBJ1-1; no reliable D call. CDR1 and CDR2 (germline): KGHSH, LQKENI. The CDR3 length is 16 residues. V was shortened by 0 bases and J by 5 bases, with 16 bases between the two germline ends. The CDR3 nucleotides read TGTGCCAGCTCACCACCGTTACGGGGTACGGTAACTGAAGCTTTCTTT. Protein sequence: CASSPPLRGTVTEAFF.

This clone was seen only a few times. The CDR3 sequence: CAWSADTSRYGYTF. For the CDR3, the DNA is TGTGCCTGGAGTGCGGACACCTCTCGCTATGGCTACACCTTC. This chain connects TRBV30 to TRBJ1-2, with D possibly TRBD1 on 5 matching bases. This CDR3 has 14 residues. V was pared by 1 base and J by 4 bases, with 13 bases between. Germline-derived CDR1 and CDR2 are GTSNPN and SVGIG (reference sequence).

The chain employs TRBV5-7 and TRBJ1-1; D is uncertain. TRBV5-7 is labeled an ORF, and its function is uncertain. This CDR3 is 14 amino acids long. V was cut by 0 bases and J by 1 base, with 7 bases left in between. For the CDR3, the DNA is TGTGCCAGCAGCTTGGTTGGCAGGAACACTGAAGCTTTCTTT. Protein: CASSLVGRNTEAFF.

The gene calls are TRBV19 and TRBJ1-3; perhaps TRBD1 as D (5 bases). Germline V gene lookup returns CDR1 LNHDA and CDR2 SQIVND (reference sequence). CDR3 length: 14 residues. Deletions cut 3 bases from V and 2 bases from J, with 8 bases between. As DNA, the CDR3 is TGTGCCAGTAGTATGCGACAGACTGGAAACACCATATATTTT. Its translation is CASSMRQTGNTIYF.

V and J are TRBV11-2 and TRBJ2-7; the match to TRBD2 covers 8 bases. With V trimmed by 8 bases and J by 1 base, 7 bases remained unmatched. This CDR3 contains 14 residues. Per germline, CDR1 SGHAT and CDR2 FQNNGV. The CDR3: CASRRTSRSYEQYF. CDR3 bases: TGTGCCAGCCGTCGGACTAGCAGATCCTACGAGCAGTACTTC. Combining the CDR3 with reference TRBV11-2 and TRBJ2-7 gives the whole variable domain EAGVAQSPRYKIIEKRQSVAFWCNPISGHATLYWYQQILGQGPKLLIQFQNNGVVDDSQLPKDRFSAERLKGVDSTLKIQPAKLEDSAVYLCASRRTSRSYEQYFGPGTRLTVT.

CDR3 coding DNA: TGTGCCAGCAGCAGGGGGGGCGGAAGCACCGGGGAGCTGTTTTTT. This gives the protein CASSRGGGSTGELFF. This chain connects TRBV7-9 to TRBJ2-2; a possible D gene is TRBD2 (7 bases). Germline V lookup: CDR1 SEHNR, CDR2 FQNEAQ (reference sequence). The CDR3 runs to 15 residues. The germline V and J ends were trimmed by 5 bases and 4 bases, with 14 bases remaining between them.

The rearrangement joins TRBV28 to TRBJ1-1; D may be TRBD1 (6 bases). Germline CDR1 and CDR2: MDHEN and SYDVKM. V was pared by 4 bases and J by 1 base, with 10 bases between. CDR3 length: 14 residues. CDR3 in amino acids: CASSSPGQNTEAFF. The DNA for the CDR3 is TGTGCCAGCAGTTCTCCGGGACAGAACACTGAAGCTTTCTTT.

The chain joins TRBV7-3 to TRBJ2-1, with D perhaps matching TRBD2 (6 bases). This CDR3 region has 17 residues. Germline-derived CDR1 and CDR2 are SGHTA and FQGTGA. V lost 3 bases and J lost 1, with 16 bases in between. The CDR3: CASSLRAGLRSYNEQFF. The CDR3, as DNA: TGTGCCAGCAGCTTGCGGGCGGGACTCAGATCCTACAATGAGCAGTTCTTC. Combining the CDR3 with reference TRBV7-3 and TRBJ2-1 gives the whole variable domain GAGVSQTPSNKVTEKGKYVELRCDPISGHTALYWYRQSLGQGPEFLIYFQGTGAADDSGLPNDRFFAVRPEGSVSTLKIQRTERGDSAVYLCASSLRAGLRSYNEQFFGPGTRLTVL.

The chain is built from TRBV7-2 and TRBJ2-6; 7 bases are a match to TRBD1. The junction had 7 bases not matched to a gene; V was cut back by 6 bases and J by 2 bases. CDR3 length: 16 residues. Per the germline V gene, CDR1 is SGHTA and CDR2 is FQGNSA. The CDR3 DNA reads TGTGCCAGCAGTTACAGGGGTGGCACTGGGGCCAACGTCCTGACTTTC. It yields the protein CASSYRGGTGANVLTF.

The rearrangement joins TRBV6-5 to TRBJ2-2; 8 bases line up with TRBD2. Per germline, CDR1 MNHEY and CDR2 SVGAGI. CDR3 length: 15 amino acids. Germline trimming cut 1 base from V and 5 bases from J; bases unmatched to any gene: 3. CDR3 protein: CASSYLAGLTGELFF. The CDR3 DNA is TGTGCCAGCAGTTACTTAGCGGGGTTGACCGGGGAGCTGTTTTTT.

V is TRBV30 and J is TRBJ1-4, with no clear D. V was trimmed by 2 bases and J by 5 bases, leaving 12 bases between them. This CDR3 spans 14 amino acids. The germline gives CDR1 GTSNPN, CDR2 SVGIG (reference sequence). CDR3 sequence reads: CAWSTTGRNEKLFF. The CDR3 nucleotides are TGTGCCTGGAGTACCACTGGAAGAAATGAAAAACTGTTTTTT.

Only a few counts were recorded for this clone. This rearrangement joins TRBV10-2 to TRBJ2-7; 10 bases line up with TRBD2. The germline CDR1 and CDR2 sequences are WSHSY and SAAADI. This CDR3 contains 16 residues. J gave up 3 bases and V 6 bases, and 11 bases lay outside the gene matches. The CDR3 region has the DNA TGCGCCAGCAGCGTCAATCCGGGACTAGCGATCTACGAGCAGTACTTC. Translating it yields CASSVNPGLAIYEQYF.

The CDR3 loop is CASTTLGGDTGELFF. The CDR3 region has the DNA TGCGCCAGCACTACCCTGGGGGGAGACACCGGGGAGCTGTTTTTT. The chain is built from TRBV5-1 and TRBJ2-2; weak D call: TRBD2 (6 bases). Germline V gives CDR1 SGHRS, CDR2 YFSETQ. Trimming took off 6 bases at V and 3 bases at J, with 15 bases between the two ends. The CDR3 is 15 residues long.

The genes are TRBV7-2 and TRBJ2-2, with 15 bases that match TRBD2. J gave up 4 bases and V 5 bases, and 2 bases lay outside the gene matches. The germline V gene encodes CDR1 SGHTA and CDR2 FQGNSA. The CDR3 runs to 16 residues. Here the CDR3 reads CASSRTSGRATGELFF. The CDR3 DNA sequence: TGTGCCAGCAGCCGGACTAGCGGGAGGGCCACCGGGGAGCTGTTTTTT.

This chain uses TRBV6-1 with TRBJ2-3, with 7 bases aligning to TRBD1. V shed 6 bases, J shed 4 bases, and the junction held 7 bases outside the gene matches. CDR3 length equals 14 residues. The germline V gene has CDR1 MNHNS and CDR2 SASEGT. In nucleotides, the CDR3 is TGTGCCAGCAGCGACAGGGTGGTCGCAGATACGCAGTATTTT. Its translation: CASSDRVVADTQYF.

The chain has TRBV28 and TRBJ2-7; maybe TRBD2 (5 bases). CDR1 and CDR2 from the germline V gene are MDHEN and SYDVKM. This CDR3 has 14 residues. V shed 6 bases and J shed 4 bases, with 16 bases lying between them. CDR3 nucleotides: TGTGCCAGCAGGGTCGGACCAGCGGAATACGAGCAGTACTTC. It specifies CASRVGPAEYEQYF.

The J gene is TRBJ2-7, the V gene TRBV5-6; 7 positions match TRBD1. The CDR3 contains 15 residues. Unmatched junction bases numbered 8, after V lost 4 bases and J lost 1 base. CDR1 and CDR2 from the germline V gene are SGHDT and YYEEEE. CDR3 bases: TGTGCCAGCAGCATAAGACAGGGACAGTCCTACGAGCAGTACTTC. It codes for CASSIRQGQSYEQYF.

V and J are TRBV5-1 and TRBJ2-2; 7 bases are a match to TRBD1. J lost 1 base, V lost 0 bases, and 3 bases had no gene match. CDR1 is SGHRS, CDR2 YFSETQ, per germline. The CDR3 has 16 residues. In DNA, the CDR3 is TGCGCCAGCAGCTTGGCCTGGACAGGGAACACCGGGGAGCTGTTTTTT. Protein product: CASSLAWTGNTGELFF. The full variable domain, in which reference TRBV5-1 and TRBJ2-2 provide the parts outside the CDR3, is KAGVTQTPRYLIKTRGQQVTLSCSPISGHRSVSWYQQTPGQGLQFLFEYFSETQRNKGNFPGRFSGRQFSNSRSEMNVSTLELGDSALYLCASSLAWTGNTGELFFGEGSRLTVL.

The chain combines TRBV7-9 with TRBJ2-7, with D unclear. Germline CDR1 and CDR2: SEHNR and FQNEAQ (reference sequence). The ends were cut back, 5 bases at V and 3 bases at J, with 5 bases in the middle. The CDR3 runs to 11 residues. Here the CDR3 DNA reads TGTGCCAGCAGCCAGGACTACGAGCAGTACTTC. Its translation is CASSQDYEQYF. The whole variable domain, filled in from reference TRBV7-9 and TRBJ2-7, reads DTGVSQNPRHKITKRGQNVTFRCDPISEHNRLYWYRQTLGQGPEFLTYFQNEAQLEKSRLLSDRFSAERPKGSFSTLEIQRTEQGDSAMYLCASSQDYEQYFGPGTRLTVT.

The V call is TRBV27, the J call TRBJ1-1; D is unresolved. The ends were cut back, 7 bases at V and 2 bases at J, with 14 bases in the middle. In germline, CDR1 is MNHEY, CDR2 SMNVEV (reference sequence). This CDR3 is built from 14 residues. CDR3 in DNA: TGTGCCAGCAAGAGGGCCCAAGGAAACACTGAAGCTTTCTTT. The encoded protein is CASKRAQGNTEAFF.

The chain links TRBV7-2 to TRBJ2-4; D is unresolved. Germline CDR1 is SGHTA and CDR2 is FQGNSA. V shed 3 bases and J shed 0 bases, with 9 bases lying between them. This CDR3 contains 15 residues. The CDR3 here is CASSFAVVAKNIQYF. The CDR3 nucleotides are TGTGCCAGCAGCTTCGCCGTGGTAGCCAAAAACATTCAGTACTTC.